This T cell receptor beta chain comes out of a study of control samples from healthy donors and cancer patients. TCRdb's copy holds only in-frame clones and misses some; the assay was immunoSEQ multiplex PCR. The table records 70,000 to 95,000 clones, more than 85% of them present only once. Regarding this clone: The sample contains more than one DNA sequence encoding this CDR3.

The TCR originated in a woman in her twenties or thirties in good health. The sequencing input was blood.

The CDR3 protein is CASSLGQETQYF. The CDR3 nucleotides read TGCGCCAGCAGCTTGGGTCAAGAGACCCAGTACTTC. The chain employs TRBV5-1 and TRBJ2-5; D unresolved. V dropped 0 bases and J dropped 2 bases, with 2 bases sitting between them. The CDR3 spans 12 residues. Germline-derived CDR1 and CDR2 are SGHRS and YFSETQ.